The 16 T cell receptor beta chains in this list originate from one sample, sequenced in a study of blood T cell repertoires in COVID-19. Clones were sequenced by immunoSEQ multiplex PCR, and TCRdb holds only the in-frame ones, with some missing. Of about 310,000 clones in the sample, about nine tenths were seen once. Sequenced: PBMCs or T cells enriched from blood (not recorded which). The receptors come from a woman aged 25 to 39 who had recovered from COVID-19.

The chain employs TRBV29-1 and TRBJ1-2; D gene ambiguous. The germline V gene encodes CDR1 SQVTM and CDR2 ANQGSEA. Trimming removed 2 bases from V and 8 bases from J, with 12 bases in between. The length of the CDR3 is 12 residues. The CDR3 loop is CSVEQVTTGYTF. The DNA for the CDR3 is TGCAGCGTTGAACAAGTTACTACGGGCTACACCTTC.

The chain joins TRBV4-2 to TRBJ2-2; the D gene is possibly TRBD1 (5 bases). The CDR3 loop spans 14 amino acids. The germline V gene encodes CDR1 LGHNA and CDR2 YNFKEQ. The germline V and J ends were trimmed by 4 bases and 6 bases, with 12 bases remaining between them. The CDR3 protein is CASSLLKGSGELFF. The CDR3 DNA reads TGTGCCAGCAGCCTCTTGAAGGGGTCCGGGGAGCTGTTTTTT.

Concerning this clone itself: The sample contains more than one DNA sequence encoding this CDR3. V and J are TRBV5-1 and TRBJ1-1; 9 bases align to TRBD1. V was clipped by 2 bases and J by 4 bases; unmatched bases: 3. The length of the CDR3 is 14 residues. Looked up from germline, CDR1 is SGHRS and CDR2 is YFSETQ. The CDR3 reads CASSLGTGTTEAFF. Here the CDR3 DNA reads TGCGCCAGCAGCTTAGGGACAGGGACCACTGAAGCTTTCTTT.

The chain employs TRBV3-1 (or the pseudogene TRBV3-2) and TRBJ2-1; 7 positions agree with TRBD2. CDR3 size: 15 residues. The germline V gene encodes CDR1 LGHDT and CDR2 YNNKEL (reference sequence). Unmatched junction bases numbered 6, after V lost 7 bases and J lost 0 bases. CDR3 nucleotide sequence: TGTGCCAGCAACCCTAGCGGAAACTCCTACAATGAGCAGTTCTTC. It yields the protein CASNPSGNSYNEQFF.

The chain recombines TRBV18 with TRBJ1-2, with D uncertain. The CDR3 extends over 16 amino acids. The germline gives CDR1 KGHSH, CDR2 LQKENI. Deletions cut 5 bases from V and 4 bases from J, with 20 bases between. The CDR3: CASSSQTVALGYGYTF. The CDR3 coding sequence is TGTGCCAGCTCATCCCAGACTGTCGCACTCGGCTATGGCTACACCTTC.

J is TRBJ1-4 and V is TRBV4-2; weak D call: TRBD1 (6 bases). Germline CDR1 reads LGHNA; CDR2 reads YNFKEQ. This CDR3 has 15 residues. Trimming left V 1 base short and J 7 bases short, with 13 bases between. CDR3 protein: CASSQGNRDVEKLFF. The DNA for the CDR3 is TGTGCCAGCAGCCAAGGTAACAGGGACGTTGAAAAACTGTTTTTT.

The chain has TRBV28 and TRBJ1-1; perhaps TRBD1 as D (5 bases). Germline assignment: CDR1 MDHEN and CDR2 SYDVKM. The CDR3 length is 15 residues. The ends were cut back, 5 bases at V and 8 bases at J, with 21 bases in the middle. DNA for the CDR3: TGTGCCAGCAGTATATTCTCCGGGACTGAGAACGAAGCTTTCTTT. Amino acid sequence: CASSIFSGTENEAFF.

This chain links TRBV6-5 with TRBJ2-5; 8 bases fit TRBD2. Looked up from germline, CDR1 is MNHEY and CDR2 is SVGAGI. Trimming took 7 bases from V and 1 from J; bases not matched to a gene: 8. This CDR3 is built from 15 residues. This CDR3 reads CASKRLAPFQETQYF. CDR3 sequence (DNA): TGTGCCAGCAAACGACTAGCGCCCTTCCAAGAGACCCAGTACTTC.

This clone was recorded only once. CDR3 residues: CASSPRQGDSGNTIYF. The CDR3 region has the DNA TGTGCCAGCTCACCACGACAGGGAGACTCTGGAAACACCATATATTTT. V usage is TRBV18 and J usage is TRBJ1-3, with 7 bases fitting TRBD1. This CDR3 is built from 16 residues. V was clipped by 1 base and J by 0 bases; unmatched bases: 3. The germline V gene has CDR1 KGHSH and CDR2 LQKENI.

The chain recombines TRBV11-2 with TRBJ2-7, with 8 bases aligning to TRBD1. This CDR3 comprises 16 residues. Trimming at V came to 5 bases and at J to 3 bases, leaving 12 bases not matched to a gene. The germline V gene encodes CDR1 SGHAT and CDR2 FQNNGV. The DNA for the CDR3 is TGTGCCAGCAGCCCCGGGACAGGCCTTTTTAGCTACGAGCAGTACTTC. It yields the protein CASSPGTGLFSYEQYF.

This chain links TRBV5-1 with TRBJ1-5, with 10 bases fitting TRBD1. Trimming removed 0 bases from V and 5 bases from J; junction bases left unmatched: 2. This CDR3 comprises 15 residues. Germline V gives CDR1 SGHRS, CDR2 YFSETQ. The CDR3 nucleotides are TGCGCCAGCAGCTTGGAAGGGACAGGGGATCAGCCCCAGCATTTT. It yields the protein CASSLEGTGDQPQHF.

This clone was counted between two and nine times. V and J are TRBV28 and TRBJ2-3; TRBD2 agrees at 11 bases. The CDR3 totals 18 residues. J was trimmed by 1 base and V by 2 bases; bases with no gene match: 8. CDR1 is MDHEN and CDR2 is SYDVKM in the germline V gene. The CDR3 DNA reads TGTGCCAGCAGTTTACGGGGACTAGCGGAGTGGGGCACAGATACGCAGTATTTT. Translation gives CASSLRGLAEWGTDTQYF.

This rearrangement joins TRBV2 to TRBJ2-2, with D perhaps matching TRBD1 (6 bases). Trimming took 5 bases from V and 2 from J, leaving 15 bases between them. The CDR3 is 16 residues long. CDR1 and CDR2 (germline): SNHLY, FYNNEI. CDR3: CASSQGTVTNTGELFF. As DNA, the CDR3 is TGTGCCAGCAGTCAGGGGACGGTCACAAACACCGGGGAGCTGTTTTTT. The full variable domain, its missing parts supplied by reference TRBV2 and TRBJ2-2, is EPEVTQTPSHQVTQMGQEVILRCVPISNHLYFYWYRQILGQKVEFLVSFYNNEISEKSEIFDDQFSVERPDGSNFTLKIRSTKLEDSAMYFCASSQGTVTNTGELFFGEGSRLTVL.

The J gene is TRBJ1-2, the V gene TRBV7-8, with a tentative D call TRBD1 (5 bases). The CDR3 length is 13 residues. The ends were cut back, 5 bases at V and 5 bases at J, with 12 bases in the middle. Germline V gene sequence: CDR1 SGHVS, CDR2 FQNEAQ. CDR3 in DNA: TGTGCCAGCAGCCTACAAGACAGTTATGGCTACACCTTC. Amino acids: CASSLQDSYGYTF.

The chain has TRBV4-2 and TRBJ2-2; unclear D gene. This CDR3 spans 17 amino acids. V was trimmed by 4 bases and J by 9 bases, leaving 24 bases between them. The germline V gene encodes CDR1 LGHNA and CDR2 YNFKEQ. In DNA form, the CDR3 reads TGTGCCAGCAGCCCTAAATTGTCTAGGCTGAGCGTCCGGGAGCTGTTTTTT. Its protein product is CASSPKLSRLSVRELFF.

In DNA, the CDR3 is TGTGCCAGCAGCCCAAGACAGGGTGGGGATCAGCCCCAGCATTTT. Protein sequence: CASSPRQGGDQPQHF. The chain employs TRBV7-2 and TRBJ1-5; the match to TRBD1 covers 7 bases. V shed 5 bases, J shed 5 bases, and the junction held 9 bases outside the gene matches. The CDR3 totals 15 residues. Germline loops: CDR1 SGHTA, CDR2 FQGNSA.